This TCR beta chain was sequenced during a study of T cell responses to AZD1222 COVID-19 vaccine. The CDR3 runs to 11 residues. Trimming cost V 3 bases and J 4 bases, with 3 bases left between them. Per germline, CDR1 SGHDT and CDR2 YYEEEE. Study-level findings and limits: Donors in the cohort were predominantly white British and more often female, and clonal diversity was possibly underestimated.

Libraries were prepared by immunoSEQ multiplex PCR; TCRdb keeps only in-frame clonotypes and omits some of them. The sample holds 90,000 to 95,000 clones, approximately 88% seen once. To note about this clone: Its antigen is not identified.

J is TRBJ2-3 and V is TRBV5-6; D unclear. This material consisted of peripheral blood, taken 28 days after the second AZD1222 dose. This clonotype was obtained from an adult who received the AZD1222 COVID-19 vaccine. The CDR3 nucleotides read TGTGCCAGCAGCTCCGCAGATACGCAGTATTTT. It encodes CASSSADTQYF.